The TCR beta chain under discussion was sequenced for a study of blood T cell repertoires in COVID-19. Across the whole study: Acute and convalescent COVID-19 specimens originated in the United States, Italy and Spain. PBMCs, B-cell-depleted T cells, or T cells were the source of the cDNA or gDNA that made up the material.

Original handling: Amplification from reference gene primers served as the basis for estimated nucleated cell counts. TCRdb's copy holds only in-frame clones and misses some; the assay was immunoSEQ multiplex PCR. That table supplies the V and J calls and clone size; D and trimming were determined from the DNA. This table has 70,000 to 95,000 clones, 85% appearing once. The sequenced sample consisted of peripheral blood. The receptor was isolated from a woman between 70 and 85 years old with active or convalescent COVID-19.

The CDR3 DNA reads as TGTGCCAGCAGCTTACAGGGATCCTACGAGCAGTACTTC. Its translation: CASSLQGSYEQYF. The J gene is TRBJ2-7, the V gene TRBV13; D perhaps matches TRBD1 (5 bases). Germline V gives CDR1 PRHDT, CDR2 FYEKMQ (reference sequence). Trimming took off 2 bases at V and 1 base at J, with 6 bases between the two ends. This CDR3 comprises 13 residues.